Sequencing of this TCR beta chain was carried out in a study of brain metastases from non-small cell lung cancer (dated by TCRdb to about 2019). Regarding the study in general: The study profiled the immune microenvironment of paired resected primary tumors and brain metastases taken from patients with non-small-cell lung cancer. What the work shows at the level of the full study, not this receptor alone: Lower T-cell infiltration was exhibited by brain metastases compared with primary tumors (P < 0.001). TCR repertoires were found to be largely shared between paired brain metastases and primary tumors, although sparse T-cell densities were observed in the brain metastases. Compared with the matched primary tumors, T-cell clones appeared to be expanded in 64% of brain metastases.

This clone was seen once. No cognate antigen has been identified for it. Per-base quality was not reported, and no clone a single base away is much larger than it. The cysteine opens and the phenylalanine closes a CDR3 of 16 amino acids. Only the CDR3 portion is preserved as DNA: 48 bases, with reading frame beginning at the first base. V ends up 3 bases short and J 4 bases short, with an unmatched junction base count of 10. CDR1 and CDR2, per the germline V gene (reference sequence), are LGHDT and YNNKEL. The receptor library was made with the immunoSEQ multiplex PCR assay. T-cell receptor beta chain repertoire sequencing was carried out together with a 770-gene immune expression panel. This is the immuneACCESS table as TCRdb keeps it, with only in-frame sequences that have V and J called. A part of the clones is gone; compared with another copy, unresolved V genes explain less than half, and the rest is unexplained. In this sample the table shows about 4,300 clones, 90% of which occur a single time. 2.5% to 4% of the sample belongs to the ten largest clones.

A cohort of 35 to 45 patients with surgically resected non-small-cell lung cancer, for whom both primary tumor and brain metastasis specimens were available, was included. Archival formalin-fixed, paraffin-embedded tissues were used as the tumor specimens. The sequence was collected from a donor aged 40 or over with non-small cell lung cancer. The material sequenced was primary lung tumor tissue. Explained via the paper, the cell subset or site label denotes: primary lung tumor paired with brain metastasis. The chain is assembled from TRBV3-1 (or the pseudogene TRBV3-2) and TRBJ1-2; 8 middle bases align to TRBD1. The CDR3 is CASSHLGTGNSYGYTF. The DNA is TGTGCCAGCAGCCACTTGGGGACAGGCAACTCCTATGGCTACACCTTC.